This TCR beta chain originates from a study of T cell responses to AZD1222 COVID-19 vaccine. General study points: Most donors were white British and more were female, and clonal diversity was possibly underestimated.

Germline V gene lookup returns CDR1 SGHRS and CDR2 YFSETQ. The CDR3 totals 16 residues. V gave up 6 bases and J gave up 6 bases; unmatched junction bases: 14. This clone has ten or more counts. As yet, its antigen is unknown. TCRdb's copy holds only in-frame clones and misses some; the assay was immunoSEQ multiplex PCR. Of about 86,000 clones listed, about 72% are singletons. Sequences were derived from peripheral blood, sampled on day 0 of AZD1222 vaccination. This TCR derives from an adult in good health. The V and J genes are TRBV5-1 and TRBJ2-7; 11 bases fit TRBD1. The CDR3 DNA sequence: TGCGCCAGCAAGACGGCTACCGGGACAGGGGGTGTCGAGCAGTACTTC. This codes for CASKTATGTGGVEQYF.